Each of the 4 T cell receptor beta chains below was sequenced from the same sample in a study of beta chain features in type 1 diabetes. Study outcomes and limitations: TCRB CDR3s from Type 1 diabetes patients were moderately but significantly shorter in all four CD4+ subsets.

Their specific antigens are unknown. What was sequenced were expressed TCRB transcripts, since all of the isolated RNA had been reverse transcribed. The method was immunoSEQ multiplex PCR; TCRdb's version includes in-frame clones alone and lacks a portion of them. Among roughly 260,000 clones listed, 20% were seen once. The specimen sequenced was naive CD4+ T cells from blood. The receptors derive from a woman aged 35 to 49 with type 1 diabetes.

CDR3 sequence (DNA): TGTGCCAGCAGCCTTACTGATTCAGATACGCAGTATTTT. This encodes CASSLTDSDTQYF. This chain uses TRBV4-2 with TRBJ2-3; D unclear. Per the germline V gene, CDR1 is LGHNA and CDR2 is YNFKEQ. This CDR3 has 13 amino acids. V was cut by 4 bases and J by 4 bases, with 9 bases left in between.

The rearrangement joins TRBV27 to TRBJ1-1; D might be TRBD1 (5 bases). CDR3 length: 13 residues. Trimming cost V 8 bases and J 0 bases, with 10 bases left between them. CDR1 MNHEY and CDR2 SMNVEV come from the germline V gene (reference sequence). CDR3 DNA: TGTGCCAGCTCAGGGTTTATGAACACTGAAGCTTTCTTT. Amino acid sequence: CASSGFMNTEAFF.

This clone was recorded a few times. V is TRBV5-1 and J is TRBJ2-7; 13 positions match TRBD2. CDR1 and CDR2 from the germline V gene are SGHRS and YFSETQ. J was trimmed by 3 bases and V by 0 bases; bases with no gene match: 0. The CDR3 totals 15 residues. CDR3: CASSLGLAGGYEQYF. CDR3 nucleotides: TGCGCCAGCAGCTTGGGACTAGCGGGAGGCTACGAGCAGTACTTC.

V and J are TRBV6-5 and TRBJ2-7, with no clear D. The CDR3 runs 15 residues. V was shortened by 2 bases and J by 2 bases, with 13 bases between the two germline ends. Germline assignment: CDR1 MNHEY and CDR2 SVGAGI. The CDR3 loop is CASSYVAGRTYEQYF. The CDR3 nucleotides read TGTGCCAGCAGTTACGTGGCAGGCAGGACCTACGAGCAGTACTTC.